The present T cell receptor (beta chain) was sequenced within a study of beta chain features in type 1 diabetes. About the study: Patients did not differ from healthy donors in age, gender or cell yield. All samples combined gave 95 million to 130 million sorted cells for examination. Points from the study as a whole: For cells with high TCR expression, cDNA sequencing could yield over-representation.

This clone has a handful of counts. Its antigen remains unidentified. It was via CD45RO/CCR7/CD25/CD127/CD95/CD27 that CD4+ naive, central memory, regulatory and stem cell-like memory cells were sorted. The investigators reverse transcribed all of the isolated RNA, so they sequenced expressed TCRB transcripts. The table came from immunoSEQ multiplex PCR; TCRdb's copy has only in-frame clones and leaves some out. The sample lists some 150,000 clones, around a tenth occurring once. There are 16 residues in the CDR3. The trim removed 4 bases at V and 6 bases at J, leaving 8 bases unmatched. CDR1 and CDR2 (germline): SGHTA, FQGNSA.

The clonotype was recovered from a man aged 18 to 30 in good health. What was sequenced was central memory CD4+ T cells from blood. The chain recombines TRBV7-2 with TRBJ2-2, with TRBD2 identical over 10 bases. The DNA for the CDR3 is TGTGCCAGCAGCTGGGAGCGGGGGGGCCCTTCCGGGGAGCTGTTTTTT. This codes for CASSWERGGPSGELFF.